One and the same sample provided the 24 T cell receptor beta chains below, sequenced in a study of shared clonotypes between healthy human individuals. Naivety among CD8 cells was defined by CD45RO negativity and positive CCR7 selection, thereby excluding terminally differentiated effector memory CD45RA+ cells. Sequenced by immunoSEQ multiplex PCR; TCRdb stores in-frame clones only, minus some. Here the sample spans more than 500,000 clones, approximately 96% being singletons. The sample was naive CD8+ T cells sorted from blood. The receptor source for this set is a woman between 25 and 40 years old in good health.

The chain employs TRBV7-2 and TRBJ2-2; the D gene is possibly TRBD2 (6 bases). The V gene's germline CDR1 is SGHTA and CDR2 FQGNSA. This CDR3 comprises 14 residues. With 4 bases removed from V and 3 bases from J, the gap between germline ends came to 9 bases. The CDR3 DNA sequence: TGTGCCAGCAGCTCGGGACTCTACACCGGGGAGCTGTTTTTT. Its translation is CASSSGLYTGELFF.

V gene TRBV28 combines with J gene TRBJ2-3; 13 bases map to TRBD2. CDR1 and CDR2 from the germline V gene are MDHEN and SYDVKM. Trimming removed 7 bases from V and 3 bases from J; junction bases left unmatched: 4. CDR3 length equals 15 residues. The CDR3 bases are TGTGCCAGCACCTGGACTAGCGGGAGAACAGATACGCAGTATTTT. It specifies CASTWTSGRTDTQYF.

For the CDR3, the DNA is TGTGCCAGCAGCGTAGTTCCTGCAGGGAGCACCGGGGAGCTGTTTTTT. Translation: CASSVVPAGSTGELFF. V and J are TRBV9 and TRBJ2-2; D may be TRBD1 or TRBD2 (5 bases each). In germline, CDR1 is SGDLS, CDR2 YYNGEE. CDR3 length: 16 residues. Trimming cost V 0 bases and J 4 bases, with 13 bases left between them.

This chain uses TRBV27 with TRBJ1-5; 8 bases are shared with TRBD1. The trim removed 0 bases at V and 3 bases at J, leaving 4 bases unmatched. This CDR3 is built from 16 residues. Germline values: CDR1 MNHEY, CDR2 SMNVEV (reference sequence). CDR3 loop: CASSLSTGDFNQPQHF. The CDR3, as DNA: TGTGCCAGCAGTTTATCGACAGGGGATTTCAATCAGCCCCAGCATTTT.

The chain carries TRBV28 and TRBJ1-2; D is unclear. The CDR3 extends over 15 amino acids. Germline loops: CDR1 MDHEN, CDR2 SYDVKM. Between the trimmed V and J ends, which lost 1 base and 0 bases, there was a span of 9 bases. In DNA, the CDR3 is TGTGCCAGCAGTTTATTCCCGGAGACTAACTATGGCTACACCTTC. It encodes CASSLFPETNYGYTF.

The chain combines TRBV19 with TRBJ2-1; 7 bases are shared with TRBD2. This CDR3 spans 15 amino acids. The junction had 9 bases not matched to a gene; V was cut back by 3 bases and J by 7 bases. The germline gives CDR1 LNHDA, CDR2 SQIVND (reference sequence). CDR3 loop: CASSISGWEVNEQFF. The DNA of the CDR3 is TGTGCCAGTAGTATTAGCGGGTGGGAGGTTAATGAGCAGTTCTTC.

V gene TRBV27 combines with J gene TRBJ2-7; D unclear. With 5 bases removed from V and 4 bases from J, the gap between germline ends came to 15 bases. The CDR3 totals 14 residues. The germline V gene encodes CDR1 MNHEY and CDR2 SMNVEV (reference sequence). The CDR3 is CASSPGPSEYEQYF. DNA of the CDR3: TGTGCCAGCAGTCCCGGGCCTTCGGAGTACGAGCAGTACTTC.

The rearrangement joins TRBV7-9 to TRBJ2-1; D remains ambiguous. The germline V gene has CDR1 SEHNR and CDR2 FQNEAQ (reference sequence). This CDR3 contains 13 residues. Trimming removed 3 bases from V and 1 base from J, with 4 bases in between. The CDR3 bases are TGTGCCAGCAGCTTTGCTTCCTACAATGAGCAGTTCTTC. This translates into CASSFASYNEQFF.

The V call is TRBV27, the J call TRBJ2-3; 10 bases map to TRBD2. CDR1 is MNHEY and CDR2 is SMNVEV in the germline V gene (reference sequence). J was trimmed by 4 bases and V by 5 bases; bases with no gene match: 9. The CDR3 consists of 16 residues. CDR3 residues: CASSDSGRAPPDTQYF. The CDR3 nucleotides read TGTGCCAGCAGTGACAGCGGGAGGGCCCCTCCAGATACGCAGTATTTT.

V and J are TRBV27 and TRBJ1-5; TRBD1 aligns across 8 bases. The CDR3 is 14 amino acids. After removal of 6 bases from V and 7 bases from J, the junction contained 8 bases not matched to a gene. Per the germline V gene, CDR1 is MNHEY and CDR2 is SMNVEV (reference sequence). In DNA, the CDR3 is TGTGCCAGCAGCCAGGGACAGGCCGGCCAGCCCCAGCATTTT. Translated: CASSQGQAGQPQHF.

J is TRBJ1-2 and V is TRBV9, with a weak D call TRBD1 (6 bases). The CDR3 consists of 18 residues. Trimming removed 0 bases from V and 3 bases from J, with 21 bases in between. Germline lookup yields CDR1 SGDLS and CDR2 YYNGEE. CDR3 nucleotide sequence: TGTGCCAGCAGCGTAGGGGGGCGGACGGACGGCGGCTACTATGGCTACACCTTC. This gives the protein CASSVGGRTDGGYYGYTF.

As DNA, the CDR3 is TGTGCCAGTAGTTCTCTTAGAAACTACTATGGCTACACCTTC. It yields the protein CASSSLRNYYGYTF. The V and J genes are TRBV19 and TRBJ1-2; D gene unclear. The length of the CDR3 is 14 residues. Looked up from germline, CDR1 is LNHDA and CDR2 is SQIVND (reference sequence). Trimming cost V 5 bases and J 3 bases, with 13 bases left between them.

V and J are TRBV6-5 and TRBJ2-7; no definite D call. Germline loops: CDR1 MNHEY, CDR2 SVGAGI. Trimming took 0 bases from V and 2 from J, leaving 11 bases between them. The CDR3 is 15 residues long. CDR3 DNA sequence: TGTGCCAGCAGTTACTCTCGGACCGGAGCCTACGAGCAGTACTTC. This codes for CASSYSRTGAYEQYF.

In DNA form, the CDR3 reads TGCAGCGCCCAGGGGGGGCGGGCTCCGACCTACGAGCAGTACTTC. Protein sequence: CSAQGGRAPTYEQYF. This chain connects TRBV29-1 to TRBJ2-7; D tentatively reads TRBD1 or TRBD2 (7 bases each). V lost 7 bases and J lost 2, with 21 bases in between. This CDR3 contains 15 residues. Germline CDR1 is SQVTM and CDR2 is ANQGSEA.

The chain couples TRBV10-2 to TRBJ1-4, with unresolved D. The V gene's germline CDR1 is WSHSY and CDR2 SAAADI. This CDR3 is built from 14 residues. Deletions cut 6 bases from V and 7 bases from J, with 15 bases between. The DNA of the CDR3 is TGCGCCAGCAGGCCCGGGAAGGTTTCTGAAAAACTGTTTTTT. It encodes CASRPGKVSEKLFF.

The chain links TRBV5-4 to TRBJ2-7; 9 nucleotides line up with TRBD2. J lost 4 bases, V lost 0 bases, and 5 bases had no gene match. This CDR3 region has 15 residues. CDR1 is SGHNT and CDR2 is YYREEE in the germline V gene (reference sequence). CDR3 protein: CASSLVAGEGYEQYF. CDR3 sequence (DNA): TGTGCCAGCAGCTTGGTAGCGGGAGAGGGTTACGAGCAGTACTTC. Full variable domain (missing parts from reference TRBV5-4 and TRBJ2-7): ETGVTQSPTHLIKTRGQQVTLRCSSQSGHNTVSWYQQALGQGPQFIFQYYREEENGRGNFPPRFSGLQFPNYSSELNVNALELDDSALYLCASSLVAGEGYEQYFGPGTRLTVT.

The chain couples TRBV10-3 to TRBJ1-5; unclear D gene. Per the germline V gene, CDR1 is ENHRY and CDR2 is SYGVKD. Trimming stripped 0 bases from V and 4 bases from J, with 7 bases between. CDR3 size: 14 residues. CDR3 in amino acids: CAISESDGNQPQHF. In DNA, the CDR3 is TGTGCCATCAGTGAGTCGGACGGAAATCAGCCCCAGCATTTT.

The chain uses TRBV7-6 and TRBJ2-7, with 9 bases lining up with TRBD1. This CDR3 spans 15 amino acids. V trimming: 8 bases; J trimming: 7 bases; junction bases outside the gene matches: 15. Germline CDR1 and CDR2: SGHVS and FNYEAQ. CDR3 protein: CASSRRDRDSLEQYF. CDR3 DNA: TGTGCCAGCTCCCGTCGGGACAGGGATTCTCTGGAGCAGTACTTC.

CDR3 sequence: CASSFAIGSTGEWTGELFF. The CDR3 DNA reads TGTGCCAGCAGTTTTGCCATCGGATCGACAGGGGAATGGACCGGGGAGCTGTTTTTT. V and J are TRBV28 and TRBJ2-2, with 8 bases that match TRBD1. The CDR3 is 19 residues long. Germline V lookup: CDR1 MDHEN, CDR2 SYDVKM. J gave up 5 bases and V 3 bases, and 17 bases lay outside the gene matches.

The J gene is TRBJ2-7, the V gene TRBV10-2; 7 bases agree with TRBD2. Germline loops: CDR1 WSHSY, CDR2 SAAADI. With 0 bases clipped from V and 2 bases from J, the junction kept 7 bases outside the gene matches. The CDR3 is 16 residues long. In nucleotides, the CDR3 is TGCGCCAGCAGTGAGTCCTCGAGCGGGATGGCCTACGAGCAGTACTTC. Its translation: CASSESSSGMAYEQYF.

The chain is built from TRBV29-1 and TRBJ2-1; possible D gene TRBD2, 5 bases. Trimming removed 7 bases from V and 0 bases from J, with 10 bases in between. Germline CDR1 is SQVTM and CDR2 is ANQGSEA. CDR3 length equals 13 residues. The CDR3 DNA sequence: TGCAGCGCAGGAGCGGACTCCTACAATGAGCAGTTCTTC. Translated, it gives CSAGADSYNEQFF.

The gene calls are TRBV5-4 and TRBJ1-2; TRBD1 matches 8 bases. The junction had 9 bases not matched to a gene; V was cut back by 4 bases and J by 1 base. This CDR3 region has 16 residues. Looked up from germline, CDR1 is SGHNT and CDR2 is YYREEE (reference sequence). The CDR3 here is CASSHQGQEHNYGYTF. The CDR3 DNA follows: TGTGCCAGCAGCCATCAGGGACAGGAACATAACTATGGCTACACCTTC.

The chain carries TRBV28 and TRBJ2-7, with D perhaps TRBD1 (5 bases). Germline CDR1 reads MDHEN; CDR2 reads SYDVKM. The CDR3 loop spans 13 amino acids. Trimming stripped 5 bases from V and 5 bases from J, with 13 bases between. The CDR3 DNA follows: TGTGCCAGCAGTGTTAGGGGTATCGACGAGCAGTACTTC. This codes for CASSVRGIDEQYF.

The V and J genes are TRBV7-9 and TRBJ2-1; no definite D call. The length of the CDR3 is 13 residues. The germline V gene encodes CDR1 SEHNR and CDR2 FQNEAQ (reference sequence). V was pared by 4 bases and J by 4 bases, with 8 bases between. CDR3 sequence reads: CASSWQTYNEQFF. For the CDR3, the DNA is TGTGCCAGCAGCTGGCAGACATACAATGAGCAGTTCTTC. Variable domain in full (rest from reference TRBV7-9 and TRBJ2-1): DTGVSQNPRHKITKRGQNVTFRCDPISEHNRLYWYRQTLGQGPEFLTYFQNEAQLEKSRLLSDRFSAERPKGSFSTLEIQRTEQGDSAMYLCASSWQTYNEQFFGPGTRLTVL.